This T cell receptor beta chain was sequenced in a study of T cells in Graves' hyperthyroidism and ophthalmopathy. There are 13 residues in the CDR3. The junction had 2 bases not matched to a gene; V was cut back by 0 bases and J by 6 bases. Germline V gene lookup returns CDR1 GTSNPN and CDR2 SVGIG (reference sequence). Amplified TCR beta CDR3 regions came from RNA transcripts. During a first-round RT-PCR of the TCR CDR3, the HTBI primer set was used. One entry per CDR3 protein results from TCRdb running MiXCR on the multiplex PCR reads. The sample gives around 300,000 distinct CDR3 sequences, roughly 14% of which show up once; just under 25% is in the top ten.

This chain uses TRBV30 with TRBJ1-2; TRBD1 matches at 9 bases. Sequences were obtained from blood. The receptor was derived from a woman aged 25 to 39 with Graves' hyperthyroidism. The CDR3 spells CAWSVQGANGYTF. The CDR3 DNA sequence: TGTGCCTGGAGTGTACAGGGGGCTAATGGCTACACCTTC.